This TCR beta chain was captured by sequencing in a study of Ad26.COV2.S vaccination and SARS-CoV-2 variants. Sample treatment: 19 received Ad26.COV2.S at low or high dose, single or two shots; 5 received placebo; per-sample allocation not given. The study sampled participants on day 63 after the first vaccine or placebo injection. J was trimmed by 6 bases and V by 5 bases; bases with no gene match: 6. Germline V gives CDR1 SGHVS, CDR2 FNYEAQ. The CDR3 totals 15 residues. Generated by immunoSEQ multiplex PCR, the TCRdb table keeps only in-frame clones and is missing some. Found here are around 250,000 clones, over 75% of them singletons; the top ten hold less than 3.5%.

The chain employs TRBV7-6 and TRBJ2-2; the match to TRBD1 covers 10 bases. The origin of this receptor is a person between 18 and 60 years old who received the Ad26.COV2.S COVID-19 vaccine or a placebo. Sequenced here: peripheral blood, sampled in a trial of Ad26.COV2.S vaccine versus placebo. CDR3 loop: CASSPRQGAAGELFF. In DNA form, the CDR3 reads TGTGCCAGCAGCCCCAGACAGGGGGCCGCCGGGGAGCTGTTTTTT. Combining the CDR3 with reference TRBV7-6 and TRBJ2-2 gives the whole variable domain GAGVSQSPRYKVTKRGQDVALRCDPISGHVSLYWYRQALGQGPEFLTYFNYEAQQDKSGLPNDRFSAERPEGSISTLTIQRTEQRDSAMYRCASSPRQGAAGELFFGEGSRLTVL.